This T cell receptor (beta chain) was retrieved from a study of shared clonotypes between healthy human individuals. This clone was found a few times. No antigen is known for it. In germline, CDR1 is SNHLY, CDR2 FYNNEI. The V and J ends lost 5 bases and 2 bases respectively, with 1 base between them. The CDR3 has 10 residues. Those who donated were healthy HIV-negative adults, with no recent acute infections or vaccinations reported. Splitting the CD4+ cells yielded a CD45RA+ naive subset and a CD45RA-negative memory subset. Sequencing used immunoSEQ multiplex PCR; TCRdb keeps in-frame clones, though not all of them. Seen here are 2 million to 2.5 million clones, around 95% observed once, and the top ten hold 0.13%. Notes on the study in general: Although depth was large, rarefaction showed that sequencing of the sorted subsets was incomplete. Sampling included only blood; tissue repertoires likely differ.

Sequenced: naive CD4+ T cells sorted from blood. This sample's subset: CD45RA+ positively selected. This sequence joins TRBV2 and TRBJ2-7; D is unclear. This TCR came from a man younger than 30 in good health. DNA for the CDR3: TGTGCCAGCAGTACCTACGAGCAGTACTTC. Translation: CASSTYEQYF.